The present TCR beta chain was sequenced within a study of T-cell memory formation after mild COVID-19. Overall study context: Most TCR clusters belonged to a single donor.

TCRdb re-called the 5' RACE reads through MiXCR, storing one row per CDR3 protein. The top ten hold roughly 33% of the sample, which has tens of thousands of distinct CDR3 sequences, 14% seen once. V dropped 1 base and J dropped 3 bases, with 3 bases sitting between them. The V gene's germline CDR1 is KGHDR and CDR2 SFDVKD. This CDR3 region has 13 residues. This clonotype was seen a few times. Sequenced input: PBMCs or a T cell subset sorted from them (not recorded which). The origin of this receptor is an adult woman who had mild COVID-19 (a few samples of this study predate the infection). Cell type and time point are not known. The chain couples TRBV24-1 to TRBJ1-5; D is unclear. CDR3 DNA sequence: TGTGCCACCAGTGATTTAGACAATCAGCCCCAGCATTTT. Translated: CATSDLDNQPQHF.